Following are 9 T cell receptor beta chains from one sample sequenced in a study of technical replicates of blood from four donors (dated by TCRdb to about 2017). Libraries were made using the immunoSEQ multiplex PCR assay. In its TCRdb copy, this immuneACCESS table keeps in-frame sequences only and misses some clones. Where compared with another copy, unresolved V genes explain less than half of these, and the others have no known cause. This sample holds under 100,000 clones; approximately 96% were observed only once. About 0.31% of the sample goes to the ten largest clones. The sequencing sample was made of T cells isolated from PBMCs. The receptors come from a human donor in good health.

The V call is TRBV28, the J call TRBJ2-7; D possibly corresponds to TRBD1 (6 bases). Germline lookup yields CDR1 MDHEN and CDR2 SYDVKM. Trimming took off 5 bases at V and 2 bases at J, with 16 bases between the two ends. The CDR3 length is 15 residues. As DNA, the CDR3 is TGTGCCAGCAGTCCTCTGGCAGGGGCGGCCTACGAGCAGTACTTC. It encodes CASSPLAGAAYEQYF.

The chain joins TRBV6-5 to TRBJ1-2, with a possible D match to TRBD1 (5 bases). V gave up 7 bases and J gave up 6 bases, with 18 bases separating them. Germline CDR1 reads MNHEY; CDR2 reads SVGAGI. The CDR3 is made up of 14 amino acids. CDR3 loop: CASTPGEPGHGYTF. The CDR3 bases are TGTGCCAGCACCCCGGGGGAACCAGGGCATGGCTACACCTTC.

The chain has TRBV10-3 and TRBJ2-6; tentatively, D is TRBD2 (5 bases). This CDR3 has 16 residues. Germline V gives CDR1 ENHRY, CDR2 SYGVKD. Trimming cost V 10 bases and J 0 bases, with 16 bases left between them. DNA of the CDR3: TGTGCCACGCAGCACGGGGAATACTCTGGGGCCAACGTCCTGACTTTC. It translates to CATQHGEYSGANVLTF.

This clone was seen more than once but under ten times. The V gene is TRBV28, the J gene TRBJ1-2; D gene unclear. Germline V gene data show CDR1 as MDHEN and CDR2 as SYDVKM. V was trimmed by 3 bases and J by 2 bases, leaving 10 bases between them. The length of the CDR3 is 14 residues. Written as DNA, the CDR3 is TGTGCCAGCAGTTTCCCCGGGGAGAACTATGGCTACACCTTC. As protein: CASSFPGENYGYTF.

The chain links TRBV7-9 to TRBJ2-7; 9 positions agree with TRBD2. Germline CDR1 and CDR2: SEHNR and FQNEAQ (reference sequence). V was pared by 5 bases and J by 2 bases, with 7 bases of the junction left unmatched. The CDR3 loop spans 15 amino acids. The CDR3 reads CASSHLAGRAYEQYF. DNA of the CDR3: TGTGCCAGCAGCCATCTAGCGGGACGAGCCTACGAGCAGTACTTC.

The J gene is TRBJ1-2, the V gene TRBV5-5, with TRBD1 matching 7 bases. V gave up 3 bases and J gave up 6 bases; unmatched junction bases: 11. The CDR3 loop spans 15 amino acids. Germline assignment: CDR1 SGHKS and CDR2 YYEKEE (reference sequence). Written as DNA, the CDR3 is TGTGCCAGCAGCTACGAGAACAGGGGAAATGATGGCTACACCTTC. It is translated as CASSYENRGNDGYTF.

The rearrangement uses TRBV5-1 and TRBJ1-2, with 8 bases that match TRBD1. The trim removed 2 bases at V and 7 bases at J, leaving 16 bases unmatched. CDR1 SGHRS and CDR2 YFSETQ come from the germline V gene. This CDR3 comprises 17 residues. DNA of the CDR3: TGCGCCAGCAGCTTACCGGGCTACAGGGGGATAGTTCGTGGCTACACCTTC. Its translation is CASSLPGYRGIVRGYTF.

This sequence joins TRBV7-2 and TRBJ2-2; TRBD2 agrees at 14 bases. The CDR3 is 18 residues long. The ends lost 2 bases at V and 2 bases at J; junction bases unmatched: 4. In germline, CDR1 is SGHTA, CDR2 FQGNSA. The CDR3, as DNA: TGTGCCAGCAGCTTAAGGACTAGCGGGAGGACCAACACCGGGGAGCTGTTTTTT. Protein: CASSLRTSGRTNTGELFF.

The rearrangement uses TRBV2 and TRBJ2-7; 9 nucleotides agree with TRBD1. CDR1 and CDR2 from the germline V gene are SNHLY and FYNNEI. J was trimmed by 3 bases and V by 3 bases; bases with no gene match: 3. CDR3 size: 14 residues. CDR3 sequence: CASSEGQGYYEQYF. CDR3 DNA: TGTGCCAGCAGTGAGGGACAGGGTTACTACGAGCAGTACTTC. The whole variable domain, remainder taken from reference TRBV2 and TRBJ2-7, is EPEVTQTPSHQVTQMGQEVILRCVPISNHLYFYWYRQILGQKVEFLVSFYNNEISEKSEIFDDQFSVERPDGSNFTLKIRSTKLEDSAMYFCASSEGQGYYEQYFGPGTRLTVT.